The 17 T cell receptor beta chains presented below share a single source sample, sequenced in a study of T-cell reconstitution after alpha-beta-depleted transplantation in children. Preparation of the TCRbeta library was carried out with unique molecular identifiers. TCRdb ran MiXCR on the PCR reads and lists one entry per CDR3 protein. The data hold hundreds of thousands of distinct CDR3 sequences, with roughly a quarter observed a single time. The starting material was PBMCs, mostly from graft donor cells, obtained 360 days after TCRalphabeta/CD19-depleted stem cell transplant. These receptors were collected from a female patient between 2 and 15 years old who had a stem cell transplant for congenital amegakaryocytic thrombocytopenia, so the T cells may come from the graft donor.

The chain combines TRBV20-1 with TRBJ2-7; 15 nucleotides align to TRBD2. The CDR3 runs to 16 residues. J gave up 4 bases and V 4 bases, and 8 bases lay outside the gene matches. CDR1 and CDR2 (germline): DFQATT, SNEGSKA (reference sequence). CDR3 amino acids: CSAIPGLAGGRYEQYF. Here the CDR3 DNA reads TGCAGTGCTATTCCGGGACTAGCGGGAGGTCGGTACGAGCAGTACTTC.

This clonotype was seen at least ten times. This chain uses TRBV7-7 with TRBJ1-1, with D possibly TRBD1 on 5 matching bases. Trimming pared 3 bases from V and 0 bases from J, leaving 17 bases between. This CDR3 contains 17 residues. The V gene's germline CDR1 is SSHAT and CDR2 FNYEAQ (reference sequence). The CDR3, as DNA: TGTGCCAGCAGCTTTTTGTACTCGGGGCCGCTGAACACTGAAGCTTTCTTT. Its protein is CASSFLYSGPLNTEAFF.

The chain recombines TRBV6-1 with TRBJ2-6; 9 bases match TRBD2. V was clipped by 10 bases and J by 2 bases; unmatched bases: 6. The CDR3 extends over 15 amino acids. CDR1 is MNHNS and CDR2 is SASEGT in the germline V gene. For the CDR3, the DNA is TGTGCCACCCTTAGCGGGAGAACTGGGGCCAACGTCCTGACTTTC. Its protein is CATLSGRTGANVLTF.

This clonotype was detected ten times or more. The chain couples TRBV5-1 to TRBJ2-5; unclear D gene. V gave up 2 bases and J gave up 1 base, with 3 bases separating them. This CDR3 is 12 amino acids long. Per the germline V gene, CDR1 is SGHRS and CDR2 is YFSETQ. The CDR3 sequence: CASSFAQETQYF. The DNA of the CDR3 is TGCGCCAGCAGCTTTGCCCAAGAGACCCAGTACTTC.

This chain connects TRBV7-8 to TRBJ2-3; the match to TRBD2 covers 8 bases. CDR3 length: 14 amino acids. Losses at the gene ends were 6 bases for V and 0 bases for J; bases not matched to a gene: 2. From germline, CDR1 is SGHVS and CDR2 FQNEAQ. Here the CDR3 DNA reads TGTGCCAGCAGTAGCGGGATGAGCACAGATACGCAGTATTTT. Protein sequence: CASSSGMSTDTQYF. Based on the CDR3 plus reference TRBV7-8 and TRBJ2-3, the full variable domain is GAGVSQSPRYKVAKRGQDVALRCDPISGHVSLFWYQQALGQGPEFLTYFQNEAQLDKSGLPSDRFFAERPEGSVSTLKIQRTQQEDSAVYLCASSSGMSTDTQYFGPGTRLTVL.

This clonotype was seen only a few times. This chain joins TRBV7-6 and TRBJ2-7; TRBD1 matches at 7 bases. V was clipped by 2 bases and J by 3 bases; unmatched bases: 13. Germline CDR1 SGHVS, CDR2 FNYEAQ. The CDR3 length is 17 residues. The CDR3 is CASSLPPLGTANYEQYF. CDR3 bases: TGTGCCAGCAGCTTACCCCCGCTGGGGACAGCTAACTACGAGCAGTACTTC. The complete variable domain, with remaining parts taken from reference TRBV7-6 and TRBJ2-7, reads GAGVSQSPRYKVTKRGQDVALRCDPISGHVSLYWYRQALGQGPEFLTYFNYEAQQDKSGLPNDRFSAERPEGSISTLTIQRTEQRDSAMYRCASSLPPLGTANYEQYFGPGTRLTVT.

The rearrangement uses TRBV29-1 and TRBJ2-5; 10 nucleotides line up with TRBD1. The trim removed 6 bases at V and 5 bases at J, leaving 12 bases unmatched. Germline V gives CDR1 SQVTM, CDR2 ANQGSEA. The CDR3 has 15 residues. DNA of the CDR3: TGCAGCGTCACCCCAATTCGACAGGGGGCTGAGACCCAGTACTTC. It is translated as CSVTPIRQGAETQYF.

This clonotype was observed many times. This chain uses TRBV29-1 with TRBJ2-5; perhaps TRBD1 as D (5 bases). The germline V and J ends were trimmed by 5 bases and 1 base, with 14 bases remaining between them. CDR1 SQVTM and CDR2 ANQGSEA come from the germline V gene. The CDR3 has 14 amino acids. Written as DNA, the CDR3 is TGCAGCGTTTCACCAGGACACCTCCAAGAGACCCAGTACTTC. This translates into CSVSPGHLQETQYF. Using reference TRBV29-1 and TRBJ2-5 for the parts outside the CDR3, the full variable domain is SAVISQKPSRDICQRGTSLTIQCQVDSQVTMMFWYRQQPGQSLTLIATANQGSEATYESGFVIDKFPISRPNLTFSTLTVSNMSPEDSSIYLCSVSPGHLQETQYFGPGTRLLVL.

This chain links TRBV12-3 or TRBV12-4 with TRBJ1-2; D is unclear. The CDR3 covers 14 residues. Trimming took 1 base from V and 4 from J, leaving 10 bases between them. Written as DNA, the CDR3 is TGTGCCAGCAGTTTAGAGGGCAAAGTCTATGGCTACACCTTC. Translated, it gives CASSLEGKVYGYTF.

The chain couples TRBV20-1 to TRBJ1-5, with D possibly being TRBD1 (5 bases). This CDR3 has 15 amino acids. The germline V gene has CDR1 DFQATT and CDR2 SNEGSKA (reference sequence). The V end lost 7 bases, the J end lost 6 bases, and 22 bases lay between the germline ends. The chain's CDR3 is CSVQDTGAGTQPQHF. The CDR3 nucleotides read TGCAGTGTACAAGACACCGGGGCAGGGACTCAGCCCCAGCATTTT.

This clonotype was observed at least ten times. The chain has TRBV4-2 and TRBJ2-3, with 7 positions matching TRBD2. The V gene end was trimmed by 3 bases and the J gene end by 0 bases; junction bases not matched to a gene: 3. This CDR3 region has 15 residues. From germline, CDR1 is LGHNA and CDR2 YNFKEQ. The CDR3 sequence: CASSQLAASTDTQYF. The CDR3 DNA reads as TGTGCCAGCAGCCAGCTAGCGGCTAGCACAGATACGCAGTATTTT.

This clonotype was observed a few times. In nucleotides, the CDR3 is TGTGCCAGCAGTTTCGGAACCACCGGGGAGCTGTTTTTT. Residues: CASSFGTTGELFF. The genes are TRBV6-5 and TRBJ2-2; D not certain. The V end was cut by 4 bases, the J end by 4 bases, with 7 bases between. The CDR3 totals 13 residues. Germline assignment: CDR1 MNHEY and CDR2 SVGAGI.

This clonotype has a handful of counts. This chain uses TRBV20-1 with TRBJ2-3; 9 bases map to TRBD2. The CDR3 loop spans 15 amino acids. The germline gives CDR1 DFQATT, CDR2 SNEGSKA (reference sequence). V lost 0 bases and J lost 5; bases outside the gene matches: 6. The CDR3 reads CSARDLAGVEDTQYF. The CDR3 nucleotides are TGCAGTGCTAGAGATTTAGCGGGAGTTGAAGATACGCAGTATTTT.

In this sample, this clonotype turned up a few times. This chain uses TRBV20-1 with TRBJ2-5; D may be TRBD1 (6 bases). Trimming stripped 6 bases from V and 0 bases from J, with 11 bases between. Germline V gives CDR1 DFQATT, CDR2 SNEGSKA (reference sequence). The CDR3 totals 13 residues. CDR3 residues: CSAPWDNQETQYF. The CDR3 region has the DNA TGCAGTGCCCCCTGGGACAACCAAGAGACCCAGTACTTC.

This chain links TRBV6-1 with TRBJ2-2, with 9 bases lining up with TRBD1. The CDR3 contains 16 residues. CDR1 is MNHNS, CDR2 SASEGT, per germline. Trimming at V came to 6 bases and at J to 4 bases, leaving 9 bases not matched to a gene. The CDR3 sequence: CASSRGQGSGTGELFF. CDR3 bases: TGTGCCAGCAGCAGGGGACAGGGTAGCGGCACCGGGGAGCTGTTTTTT.

This clonotype was detected once. The V gene is TRBV11-2, the J gene TRBJ1-6; 11 nucleotides line up with TRBD1. The CDR3 consists of 15 residues. The V and J ends lost 3 bases and 10 bases, in that order; junction bases with no gene match: 5. Germline values: CDR1 SGHAT, CDR2 FQNNGV. CDR3 in DNA: TGTGCCAGCAGCTTTTGGACAGGGGGCTGGTCACCCCTCCACTTT. It specifies CASSFWTGGWSPLHF.

The chain links TRBV3-1 to TRBJ1-4, with D perhaps matching TRBD1 (5 bases). The CDR3 covers 14 residues. Germline values: CDR1 LGHDT, CDR2 YNNKEL (reference sequence). With 0 bases removed from V and 8 bases from J, the gap between germline ends came to 10 bases. CDR3 sequence (DNA): TGTGCCAGCAGCCAAGAAGGGGCACAGGAAAAACTGTTTTTT. Translating it yields CASSQEGAQEKLFF.